The sequence of this T cell receptor (beta chain) was determined in a study of identifying expanded T cells in peripheral blood (dated by TCRdb to about 2019). For the wider study: Separate aliquots of the same genomic DNA pool were sequenced to produce technical replicates, and four replicates were compared in pairs. Paper-wide results and their limitations: The authors expected that over much longer intervals, such as months to years, biological variance in healthy repertoires might increase even further. Across all healthy-donor time intervals, the beta-binomial model significantly lowered both the number of clones called differentially abundant and the false-positive rate. For all healthy donors, the variance in clone template counts between approximately two-week samples rose significantly as total template count increased. Between technical replicates the binomial model flagged about 1.2 differentially abundant clones, whereas over two weeks the binomial model flagged about 16.4 and over about four weeks approximately 20.

The immunoSEQ Assay, which relies on bias-controlled multiplex PCR amplification of genomic DNA, was used to profile TCRbeta CDR3 regions. In the authors' own workflow: To quantify the absolute abundance of each unique TCRbeta CDR3 region, the sequences were collapsed and filtered. Two models were used to test differential abundance: a binomial model (Fisher-equivalent) and a beta-binomial model that adds time-dependent variance fitted from healthy donors. Clones with fewer than 5 combined templates were excluded, and clones with Benjamini-Hochberg FDR below 0.01 were called differentially abundant. Using the form v = (b*log(k)+a)^2, the beta-binomial variance was modeled as a function of the total template count across the two samples. Sourced from immuneACCESS, this table was stored by TCRdb with only in-frame sequences that have V and J called. A share of the clones is absent; for the studies checked, an unresolved V gene accounts for under half, and the remainder has no known explanation. The D gene and trimming were derived from the DNA, and the V and J assignments and clone size from that table. In this sample the table shows tens of thousands of clones, 70% to 90% of which occur a single time. About 6% of the sample lies in the top ten.

CDR1 and CDR2 are read off the germline V gene as ENHRY and SYGVKD. Its CDR3 holds 12 amino acids, cysteine through phenylalanine. The retained sequence is limited to the CDR3, 36 bases, with the frame set at the first base. Between the V and J ends, shortened by 7 bases and 6 bases respectively, the junction contains 12 bases. On this clone: What antigen it recognizes has not been identified. The sample holds no much larger clone one base away, and base qualities are not on file.

No immune events, such as infections, were documented for the healthy donors during the collection period. Blood repertoires from healthy donors were used as a training cohort for calibrating time-dependent variance in a beta-binomial model of differential abundance of T-cell clones. There were roughly 10 healthy donors in the training cohort, of whom 3 were female and 7 were male. The donors were between roughly 29 and 64 years old, with an average age of roughly 41 years. Whole blood, obtained from a commercial supplier, was collected from each healthy donor at three time points spaced two weeks apart. For immunosequencing, genomic DNA was extracted from whole blood that had not been sorted.

Sequencing was carried out using blood. The chain is encoded by TRBV10-3 joined to TRBJ1-2; the D region possibly corresponds to TRBD1 (6 bases align). This clonotype was obtained from a person aged 18 to 70 in good health. The DNA sequence reads TGTGCCATCAATGAACAGGGACATGGCTACACCTTC. This sequence encodes CAINEQGHGYTF.